This TCR beta chain stems from a study of T-cell memory formation after mild COVID-19. Constant-segment-primed 5'RACE gave TCR alpha and TCR beta cDNA libraries with sample barcodes and UMIs. TCRdb reanalysed the 5' RACE reads using MiXCR and keeps one entry per CDR3 protein. The top ten clones hold about 21% of a sample with around 300,000 distinct CDR3 sequences, around 19% of them seen once. Study-level findings and limits: Mostly located in CM and EM were contracting CD4+ clones, with contracting CD8+ clones located in EMRA. Some clones that responded were present in memory (sampled pre-infection), which suggests cross-reactive memory joined. A balance of CD4 and CD8 characterized clones contracting day 15 to 85, whereas later expanders leaned CD4+.

Per germline, CDR1 SGHDN and CDR2 FVKESK. This CDR3 has 15 residues. V trimming: 5 bases; J trimming: 2 bases; junction bases outside the gene matches: 8. This clonotype was detected only a few times. The antigen is not known. The TCR originated in a man younger than 30 who had mild COVID-19 (a few samples of this study predate the infection). Cell type and time point are not known. The chain employs TRBV14 and TRBJ2-5; 7 nucleotides align to TRBD2. The sequencing sample was made of PBMCs or a T cell subset sorted from them (not recorded which). CDR3 nucleotide sequence: TGTGCCAGCAGCGCCGGGCGGGGGTATCAAGAGACCCAGTACTTC. Its translation: CASSAGRGYQETQYF.